The source of this T cell receptor (beta chain) is a study of T cell changes during pregnancy in multiple sclerosis. Some clones are missing from TCRdb's copy, which holds only in-frame ones; the method was immunoSEQ multiplex PCR. The table shows some 97,000 clones, with around 93% occurring only once. Germline V gene lookup returns CDR1 LNHDA and CDR2 SQIVND (reference sequence). The length of the CDR3 is 16 residues. The V gene end was trimmed by 4 bases and the J gene end by 4 bases; junction bases not matched to a gene: 9. The receptor comes from a female donor with multiple sclerosis, enrolled in a pregnancy study. This rearrangement joins TRBV19 to TRBJ1-2; 10 bases line up with TRBD1. The sample consisted of peripheral blood, taken before pregnancy. The CDR3 protein is CASSTSPTGGGYGYTF. In DNA, the CDR3 is TGTGCCAGTAGTACCTCCCCGACAGGGGGCGGCTATGGCTACACCTTC.